This T cell receptor beta chain comes out of a study of CD8 T cells in ankylosing spondylitis. Findings and caveats of the study: Reportedly, matched ankylosing spondylitis synovial fluid was significantly enriched for disease-linked clones. A subset of motif variants has previously been described in the synovial fluid and blood of reactive arthritis.

This clonotype was seen repeatedly, ten times or more. The antigen is unknown. Library preparation for TCR beta used quantitative 5'-RACE with molecular barcodes. TCRdb re-analysed the 5' RACE reads in MiXCR, keeping a single row per CDR3 protein. The data show 150,000 to 200,000 distinct CDR3 sequences, 10% to 15% seen once. This TCR was sampled from a female donor with ankylosing spondylitis or in good health (not recorded which). Sequences were obtained from blood, either unsorted or a sorted T cell fraction (not recorded which).

DNA for the CDR3: TGTGCCAGCAGTTGGGACAGGGGTGGGACTGAAGCTTTCTTT. This gives the protein CASSWDRGGTEAFF. V and J are TRBV6-5 and TRBJ1-1; 10 positions agree with TRBD1. The length of the CDR3 is 14 residues. The junction had 4 bases not matched to a gene; V was cut back by 4 bases and J by 5 bases. Germline V gene data show CDR1 as MNHEY and CDR2 as SVGAGI.